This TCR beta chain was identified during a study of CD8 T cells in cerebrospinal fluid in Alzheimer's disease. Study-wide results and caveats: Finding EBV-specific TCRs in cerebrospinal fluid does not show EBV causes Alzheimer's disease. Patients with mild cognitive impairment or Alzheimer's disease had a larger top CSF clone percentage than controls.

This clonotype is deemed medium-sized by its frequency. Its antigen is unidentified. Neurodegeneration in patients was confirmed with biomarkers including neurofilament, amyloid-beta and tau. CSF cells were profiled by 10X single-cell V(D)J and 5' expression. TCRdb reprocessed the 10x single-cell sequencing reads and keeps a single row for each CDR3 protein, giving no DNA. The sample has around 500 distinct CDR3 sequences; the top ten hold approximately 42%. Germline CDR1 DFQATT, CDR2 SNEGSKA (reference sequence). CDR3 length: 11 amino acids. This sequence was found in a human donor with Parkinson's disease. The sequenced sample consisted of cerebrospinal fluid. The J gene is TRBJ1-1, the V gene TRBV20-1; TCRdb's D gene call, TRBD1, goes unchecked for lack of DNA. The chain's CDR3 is CSAGPAGAAFF.